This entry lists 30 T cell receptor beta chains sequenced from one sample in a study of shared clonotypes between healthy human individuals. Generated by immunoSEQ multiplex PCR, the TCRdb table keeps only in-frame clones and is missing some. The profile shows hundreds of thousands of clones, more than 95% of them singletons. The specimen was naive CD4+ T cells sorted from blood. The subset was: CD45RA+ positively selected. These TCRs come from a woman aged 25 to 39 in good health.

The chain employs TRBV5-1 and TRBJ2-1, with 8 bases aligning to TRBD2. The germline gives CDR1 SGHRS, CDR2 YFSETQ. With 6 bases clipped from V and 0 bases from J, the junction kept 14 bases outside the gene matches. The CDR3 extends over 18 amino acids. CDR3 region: CASTSKSPAGDSYNEQFF. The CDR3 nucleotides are TGCGCCAGCACCTCGAAGAGTCCAGCGGGAGACTCCTACAATGAGCAGTTCTTC.

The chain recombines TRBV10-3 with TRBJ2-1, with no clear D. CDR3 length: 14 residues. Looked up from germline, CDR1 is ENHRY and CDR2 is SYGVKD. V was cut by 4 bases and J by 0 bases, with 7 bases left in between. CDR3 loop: CAISGVSSYNEQFF. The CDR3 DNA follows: TGTGCCATCAGTGGGGTGAGCTCCTACAATGAGCAGTTCTTC.

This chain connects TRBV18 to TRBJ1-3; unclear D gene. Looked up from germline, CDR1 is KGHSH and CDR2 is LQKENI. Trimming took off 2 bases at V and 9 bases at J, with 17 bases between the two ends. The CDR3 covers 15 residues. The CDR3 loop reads CASSPNDLNWGTIYF. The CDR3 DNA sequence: TGTGCCAGCTCACCAAACGACCTAAACTGGGGCACCATATATTTT.

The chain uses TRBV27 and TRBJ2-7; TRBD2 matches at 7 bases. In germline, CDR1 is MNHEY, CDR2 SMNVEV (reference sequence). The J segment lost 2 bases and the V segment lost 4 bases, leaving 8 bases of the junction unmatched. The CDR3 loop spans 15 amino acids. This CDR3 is CASSSPHGRTYEQYF. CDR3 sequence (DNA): TGTGCCAGCAGTTCGCCGCACGGGAGGACCTACGAGCAGTACTTC.

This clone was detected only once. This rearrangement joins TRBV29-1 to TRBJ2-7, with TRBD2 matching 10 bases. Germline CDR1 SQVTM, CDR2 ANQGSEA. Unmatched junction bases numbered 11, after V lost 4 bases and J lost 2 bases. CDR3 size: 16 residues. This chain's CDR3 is CSVAFVTSGRPYEQYF. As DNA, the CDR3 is TGCAGCGTTGCTTTTGTGACTAGCGGGCGTCCCTACGAGCAGTACTTC.

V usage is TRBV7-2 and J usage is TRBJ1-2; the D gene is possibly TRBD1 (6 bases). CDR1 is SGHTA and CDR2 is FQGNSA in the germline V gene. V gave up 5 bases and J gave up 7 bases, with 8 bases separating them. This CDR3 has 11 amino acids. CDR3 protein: CASSPGVGYTF. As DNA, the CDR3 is TGTGCCAGCAGCCCAGGGGTTGGCTACACCTTC.

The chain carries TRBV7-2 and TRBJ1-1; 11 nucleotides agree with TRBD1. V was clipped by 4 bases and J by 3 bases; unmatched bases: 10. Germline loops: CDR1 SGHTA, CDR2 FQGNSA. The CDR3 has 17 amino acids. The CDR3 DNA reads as TGTGCCAGCAGCTCGTTTGGGACAGGGGGGGCGGACACTGAAGCTTTCTTT. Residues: CASSSFGTGGADTEAFF.

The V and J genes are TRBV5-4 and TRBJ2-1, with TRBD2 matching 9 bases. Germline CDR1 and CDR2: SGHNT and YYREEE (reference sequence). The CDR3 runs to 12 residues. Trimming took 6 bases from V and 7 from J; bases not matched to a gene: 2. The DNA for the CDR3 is TGTGCCAGCACGGCGGGAGGGAATGAGCAGTTCTTC. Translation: CASTAGGNEQFF.

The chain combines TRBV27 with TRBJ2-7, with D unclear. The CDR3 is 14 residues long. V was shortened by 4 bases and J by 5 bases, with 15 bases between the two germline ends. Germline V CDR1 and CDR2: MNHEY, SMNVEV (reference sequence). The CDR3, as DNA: TGTGCCAGCAGTTCCCCGGACGGCTCACACGAGCAGTACTTC. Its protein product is CASSSPDGSHEQYF.

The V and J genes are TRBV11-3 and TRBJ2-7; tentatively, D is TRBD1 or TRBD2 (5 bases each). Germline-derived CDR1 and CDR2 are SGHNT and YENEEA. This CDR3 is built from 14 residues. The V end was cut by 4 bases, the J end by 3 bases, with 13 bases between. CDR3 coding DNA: TGTGCCAGCAGCTCCAACGGGACGGACTACGAGCAGTACTTC. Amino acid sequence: CASSSNGTDYEQYF. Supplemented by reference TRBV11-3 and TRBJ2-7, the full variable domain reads EAGVVQSPRYKIIEKKQPVAFWCNPISGHNTLYWYLQNLGQGPELLIRYENEEAVDDSQLPKDRFSAERLKGVDSTLKIQPAELGDSAVYLCASSSNGTDYEQYFGPGTRLTVT.

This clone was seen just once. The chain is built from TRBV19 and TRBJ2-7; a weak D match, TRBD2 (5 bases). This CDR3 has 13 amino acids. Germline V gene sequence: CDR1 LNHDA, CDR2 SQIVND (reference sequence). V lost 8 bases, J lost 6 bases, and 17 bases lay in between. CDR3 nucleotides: TGTGCCAGTTCCCCCTCCACTAGTACCGAGCAGTACTTC. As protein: CASSPSTSTEQYF.

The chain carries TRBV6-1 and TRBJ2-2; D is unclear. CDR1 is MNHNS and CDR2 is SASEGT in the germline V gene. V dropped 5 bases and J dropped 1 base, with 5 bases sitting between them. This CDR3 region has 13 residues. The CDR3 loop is CASSSVNTGELFF. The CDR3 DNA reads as TGTGCCAGCAGTTCCGTGAACACCGGGGAGCTGTTTTTT.

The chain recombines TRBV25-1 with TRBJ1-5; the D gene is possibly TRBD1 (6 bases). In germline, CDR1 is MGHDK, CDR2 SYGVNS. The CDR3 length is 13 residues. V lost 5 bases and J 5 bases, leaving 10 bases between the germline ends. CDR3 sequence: CASSFKGDQPQHF. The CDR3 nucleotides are TGTGCCAGCAGTTTCAAGGGGGATCAGCCCCAGCATTTT.

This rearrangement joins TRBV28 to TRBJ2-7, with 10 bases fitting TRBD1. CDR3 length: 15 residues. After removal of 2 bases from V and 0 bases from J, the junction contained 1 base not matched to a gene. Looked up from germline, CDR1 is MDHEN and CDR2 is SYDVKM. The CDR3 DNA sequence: TGTGCCAGCAGTTTAGGGACAGGGGTCTCCTACGAGCAGTACTTC. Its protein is CASSLGTGVSYEQYF.

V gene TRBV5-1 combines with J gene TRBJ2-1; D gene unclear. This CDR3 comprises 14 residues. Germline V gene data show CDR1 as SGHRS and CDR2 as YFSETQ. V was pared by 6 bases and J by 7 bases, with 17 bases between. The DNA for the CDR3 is TGCGCCAGCACCTCGAGAGGTATCTTAAATGAGCAGTTCTTC. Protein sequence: CASTSRGILNEQFF.

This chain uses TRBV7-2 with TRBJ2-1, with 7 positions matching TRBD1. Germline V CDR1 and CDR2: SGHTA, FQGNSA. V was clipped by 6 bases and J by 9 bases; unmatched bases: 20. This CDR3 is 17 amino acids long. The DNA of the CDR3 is TGTGCCAGCAGGAGGGAAGGGGGCGGCCGGGCTCGAGGTGAGCAGTTCTTC. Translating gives CASRREGGGRARGEQFF.

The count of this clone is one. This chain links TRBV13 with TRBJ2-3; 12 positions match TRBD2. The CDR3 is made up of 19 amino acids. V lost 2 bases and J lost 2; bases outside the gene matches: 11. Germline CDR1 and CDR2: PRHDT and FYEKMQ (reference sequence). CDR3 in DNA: TGTGCCAGCAGCTTACCCCCTGGACTAGCGGGGACAGTCACAGATACGCAGTATTTT. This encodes CASSLPPGLAGTVTDTQYF. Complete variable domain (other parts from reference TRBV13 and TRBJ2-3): AAGVIQSPRHLIKEKRETATLKCYPIPRHDTVYWYQQGPGQDPQFLISFYEKMQSDKGSIPDRFSAQQFSDYHSELNMSSLELGDSALYFCASSLPPGLAGTVTDTQYFGPGTRLTVL.

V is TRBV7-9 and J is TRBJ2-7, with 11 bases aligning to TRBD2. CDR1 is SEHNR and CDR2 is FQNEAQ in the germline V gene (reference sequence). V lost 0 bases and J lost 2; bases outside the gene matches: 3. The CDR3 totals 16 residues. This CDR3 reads CASSLAGTSGTYEQYF. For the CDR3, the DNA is TGTGCCAGCAGCTTAGCCGGGACTAGCGGCACCTACGAGCAGTACTTC.

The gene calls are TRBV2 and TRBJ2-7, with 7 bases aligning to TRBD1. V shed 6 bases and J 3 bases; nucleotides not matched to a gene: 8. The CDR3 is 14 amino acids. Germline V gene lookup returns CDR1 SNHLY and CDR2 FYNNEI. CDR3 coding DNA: TGTGCCAGCAGCGGGGACAGACCACTCTACGAGCAGTACTTC. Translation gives CASSGDRPLYEQYF.

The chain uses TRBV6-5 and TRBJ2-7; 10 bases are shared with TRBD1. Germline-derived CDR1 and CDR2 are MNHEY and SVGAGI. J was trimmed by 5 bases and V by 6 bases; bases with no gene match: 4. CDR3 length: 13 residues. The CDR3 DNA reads TGTGCCAGCAGAAGACAGGGGGCTGACGAGCAGTACTTC. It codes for CASRRQGADEQYF.

CDR3: CASSPYQGTPYF. The CDR3 coding sequence is TGTGCCAGCAGCCCCTACCAGGGAACTCCGTACTTC. V gene TRBV7-2 combines with J gene TRBJ2-5; tentative D call: TRBD1 (5 bases). Per germline, CDR1 SGHTA and CDR2 FQGNSA. V lost 5 bases, J lost 13 bases, and 17 bases lay in between. There are 12 residues in the CDR3.

The CDR3 sequence: CASSLGTGGADTQYF. The DNA of the CDR3 is TGCGCCAGCAGCCTGGGGACAGGGGGCGCAGATACGCAGTATTTT. The chain carries TRBV5-1 and TRBJ2-3; 12 bases fit TRBD1. Germline trimming cut 4 bases from V and 4 bases from J; bases unmatched to any gene: 4. The CDR3 sequence is 15 residues long. Germline CDR1 reads SGHRS; CDR2 reads YFSETQ. Full variable domain (outside the CDR3, taken from reference TRBV5-1 and TRBJ2-3): KAGVTQTPRYLIKTRGQQVTLSCSPISGHRSVSWYQQTPGQGLQFLFEYFSETQRNKGNFPGRFSGRQFSNSRSEMNVSTLELGDSALYLCASSLGTGGADTQYFGPGTRLTVL.

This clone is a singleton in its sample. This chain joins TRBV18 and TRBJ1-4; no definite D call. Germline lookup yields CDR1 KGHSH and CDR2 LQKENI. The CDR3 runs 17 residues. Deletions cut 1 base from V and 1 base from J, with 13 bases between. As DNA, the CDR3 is TGTGCCAGCTCACCACTCGACGGAGGGATAACTAATGAAAAACTGTTTTTT. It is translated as CASSPLDGGITNEKLFF.

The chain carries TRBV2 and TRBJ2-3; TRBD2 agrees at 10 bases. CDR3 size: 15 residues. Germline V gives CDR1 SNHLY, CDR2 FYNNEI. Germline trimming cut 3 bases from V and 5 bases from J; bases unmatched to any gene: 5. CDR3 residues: CASSEQREGGDTQYF. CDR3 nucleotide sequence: TGTGCCAGCAGTGAGCAGCGGGAGGGAGGAGATACGCAGTATTTT.

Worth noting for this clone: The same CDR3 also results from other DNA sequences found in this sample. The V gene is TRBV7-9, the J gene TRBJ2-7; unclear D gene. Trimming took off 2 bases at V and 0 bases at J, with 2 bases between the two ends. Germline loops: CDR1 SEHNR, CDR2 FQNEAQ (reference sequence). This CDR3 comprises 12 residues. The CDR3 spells CASSLSSYEQYF. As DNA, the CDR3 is TGTGCCAGCAGCTTAAGCTCCTACGAGCAGTACTTC.

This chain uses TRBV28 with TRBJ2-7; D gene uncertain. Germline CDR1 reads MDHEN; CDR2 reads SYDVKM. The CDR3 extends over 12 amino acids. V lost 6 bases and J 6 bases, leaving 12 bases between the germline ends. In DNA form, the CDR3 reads TGTGCCAGCAGATCCCAGGCGCGCGAGCAGTACTTC. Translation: CASRSQAREQYF.

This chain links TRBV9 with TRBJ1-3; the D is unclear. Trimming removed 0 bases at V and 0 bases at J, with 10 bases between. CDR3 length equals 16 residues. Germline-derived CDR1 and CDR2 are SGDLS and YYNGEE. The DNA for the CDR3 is TGTGCCAGCAGCGTAGAGGTCGGGGACTCTGGAAACACCATATATTTT. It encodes CASSVEVGDSGNTIYF.

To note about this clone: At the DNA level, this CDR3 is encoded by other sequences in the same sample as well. The CDR3 spells CASSSGQGAYEQFF. Here the CDR3 DNA reads TGCGCCAGCAGCTCGGGACAGGGTGCCTATGAGCAGTTCTTC. The chain links TRBV5-1 to TRBJ2-1, with 9 positions matching TRBD1. CDR3 length equals 14 residues. Germline assignment: CDR1 SGHRS and CDR2 YFSETQ. The V segment lost 3 bases and the J segment 8 bases; nucleotides outside the gene matches: 6.

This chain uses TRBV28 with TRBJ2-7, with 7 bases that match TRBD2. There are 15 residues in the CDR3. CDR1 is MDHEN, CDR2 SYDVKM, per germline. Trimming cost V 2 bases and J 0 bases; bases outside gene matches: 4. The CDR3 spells CASSLPAGNSYEQYF. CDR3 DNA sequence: TGTGCCAGCAGTTTACCAGCGGGGAACTCCTACGAGCAGTACTTC.

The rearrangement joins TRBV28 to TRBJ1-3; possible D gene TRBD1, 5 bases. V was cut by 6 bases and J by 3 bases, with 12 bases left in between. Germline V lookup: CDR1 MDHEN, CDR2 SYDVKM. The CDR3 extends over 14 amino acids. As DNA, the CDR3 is TGTGCCAGCAGAGCCCAGGGCTTTGGAAACACCATATATTTT. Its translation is CASRAQGFGNTIYF. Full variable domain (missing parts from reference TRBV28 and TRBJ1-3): DVKVTQSSRYLVKRTGEKVFLECVQDMDHENMFWYRQDPGLGLRLIYFSYDVKMKEKGDIPEGYSVSREKKERFSLILESASTNQTSMYLCASRAQGFGNTIYFGEGSWLTVV.